Below are 5 T cell receptor beta chains sequenced from a single sample in a study of shared clonotypes between healthy human individuals. TCRdb's copy holds only in-frame clones and misses some; the assay was immunoSEQ multiplex PCR. Of some 1 million clones in the sample, roughly 80% are singletons; the top ten hold 1.4%. The sequenced sample consisted of memory CD4+ T cells sorted from blood. The subset was: CD45RA-negative fraction. The origin of the receptors is a man between 18 and 29 years old in good health.

This chain uses TRBV5-1 with TRBJ1-2; 8 nucleotides agree with TRBD1. This CDR3 spans 16 amino acids. Germline CDR1 is SGHRS and CDR2 is YFSETQ. The ends lost 4 bases at V and 3 bases at J; junction bases unmatched: 11. The CDR3 sequence is CASSAAPGGVDYGYTF. In DNA form, the CDR3 reads TGCGCCAGCAGCGCAGCACCAGGGGGCGTCGACTATGGCTACACCTTC.

This chain links TRBV25-1 with TRBJ2-7, with TRBD2 matching 7 bases. This CDR3 spans 14 amino acids. The V segment lost 1 base and the J segment 8 bases; nucleotides outside the gene matches: 8. CDR1 MGHDK and CDR2 SYGVNS come from the germline V gene. CDR3 loop: CASSEFSGYDKQYF. In DNA form, the CDR3 reads TGTGCCAGCAGTGAATTTAGCGGGTACGATAAGCAGTACTTC.

The rearrangement joins TRBV14 to TRBJ1-6, with D perhaps TRBD1 (5 bases). Germline V CDR1 and CDR2: SGHDN, FVKESK. With 4 bases removed from V and 8 bases from J, the gap between germline ends came to 9 bases. The CDR3 runs to 13 residues. The CDR3 here is CASSRRGDSPLHF. CDR3 nucleotide sequence: TGTGCCAGCAGCCGACGGGGGGATTCACCCCTCCACTTT.

The rearrangement joins TRBV7-6 to TRBJ2-7, with a possible D match to TRBD1 (6 bases). The V gene's germline CDR1 is SGHVS and CDR2 FNYEAQ. The CDR3 is made up of 13 amino acids. V gave up 6 bases and J gave up 5 bases, with 14 bases separating them. Here the CDR3 reads CASSLLQGNEQYF. The CDR3 nucleotides are TGTGCCAGCAGTCTACTACAGGGAAACGAGCAGTACTTC.

The V call is TRBV19, the J call TRBJ1-2; a weak D match, TRBD1 (6 bases). Trimming removed 3 bases at V and 6 bases at J, with 20 bases between. In germline, CDR1 is LNHDA, CDR2 SQIVND (reference sequence). CDR3 length: 16 amino acids. The CDR3 DNA sequence: TGTGCCAGTAGTATGCCACGGGACATCGGAGGTCATGGCTACACCTTC. Amino acids: CASSMPRDIGGHGYTF. Full variable domain (missing parts from reference TRBV19 and TRBJ1-2): DGGITQSPKYLFRKEGQNVTLSCEQNLNHDAMYWYRQDPGQGLRLIYYSQIVNDFQKGDIAEGYSVSREKKESFPLTVTSAQKNPTAFYLCASSMPRDIGGHGYTFGSGTRLTVV.